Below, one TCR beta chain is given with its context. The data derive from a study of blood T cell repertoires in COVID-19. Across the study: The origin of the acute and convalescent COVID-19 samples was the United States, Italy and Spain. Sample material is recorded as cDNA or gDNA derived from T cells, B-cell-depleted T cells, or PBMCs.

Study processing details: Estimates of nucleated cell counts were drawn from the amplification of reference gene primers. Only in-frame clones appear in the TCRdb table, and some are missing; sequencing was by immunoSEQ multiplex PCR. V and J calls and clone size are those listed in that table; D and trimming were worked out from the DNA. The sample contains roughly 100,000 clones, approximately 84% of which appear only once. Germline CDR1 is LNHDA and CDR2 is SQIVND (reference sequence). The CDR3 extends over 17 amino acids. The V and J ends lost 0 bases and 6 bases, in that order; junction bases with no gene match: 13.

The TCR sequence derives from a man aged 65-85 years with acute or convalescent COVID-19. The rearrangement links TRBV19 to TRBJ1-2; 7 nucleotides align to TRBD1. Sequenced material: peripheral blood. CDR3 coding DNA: TGTGCCAGTAGTATAGATCTTATGCCAGGGGGATTGAATGGCTACACCTTC. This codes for CASSIDLMPGGLNGYTF.